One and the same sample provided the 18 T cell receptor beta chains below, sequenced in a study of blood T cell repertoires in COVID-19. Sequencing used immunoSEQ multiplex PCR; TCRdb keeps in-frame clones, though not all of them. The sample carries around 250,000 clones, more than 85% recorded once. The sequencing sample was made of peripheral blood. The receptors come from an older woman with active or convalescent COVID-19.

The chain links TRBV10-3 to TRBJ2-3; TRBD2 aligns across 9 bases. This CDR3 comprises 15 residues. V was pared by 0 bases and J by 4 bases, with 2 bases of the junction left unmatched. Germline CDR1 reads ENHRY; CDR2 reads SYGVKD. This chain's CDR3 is CAISESRGGADTQYF. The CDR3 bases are TGTGCCATCAGTGAGTCCCGCGGGGGGGCAGATACGCAGTATTTT.

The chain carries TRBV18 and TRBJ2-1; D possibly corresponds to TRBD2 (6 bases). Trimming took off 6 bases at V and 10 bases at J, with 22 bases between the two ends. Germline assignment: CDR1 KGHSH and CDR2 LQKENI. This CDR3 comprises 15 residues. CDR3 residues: CASSNTIAGTEEQFF. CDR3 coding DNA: TGTGCCAGCTCTAACACCATTGCGGGGACTGAAGAGCAGTTCTTC.

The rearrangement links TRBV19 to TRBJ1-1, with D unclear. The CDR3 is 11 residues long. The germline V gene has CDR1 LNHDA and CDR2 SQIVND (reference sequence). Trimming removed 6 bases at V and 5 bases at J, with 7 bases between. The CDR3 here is CASSRGTEAFF. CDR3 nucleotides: TGTGCCAGTAGCCGGGGAACTGAAGCTTTCTTT.

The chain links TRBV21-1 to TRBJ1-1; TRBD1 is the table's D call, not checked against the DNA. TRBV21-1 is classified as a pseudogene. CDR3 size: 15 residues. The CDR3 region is CASSNNRQGPTEAFF. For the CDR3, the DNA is TGTGCCAGCAGCAACAACCGACAGGGGCCCACTGAAGCTTTCTTT.

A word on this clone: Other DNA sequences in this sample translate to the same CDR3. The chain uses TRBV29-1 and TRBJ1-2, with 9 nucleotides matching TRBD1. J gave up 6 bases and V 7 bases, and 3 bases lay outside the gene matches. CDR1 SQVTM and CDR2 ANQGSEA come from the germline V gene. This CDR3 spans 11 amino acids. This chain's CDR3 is CSDRQGDGYTF. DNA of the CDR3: TGCAGCGACCGACAGGGGGATGGCTACACCTTC.

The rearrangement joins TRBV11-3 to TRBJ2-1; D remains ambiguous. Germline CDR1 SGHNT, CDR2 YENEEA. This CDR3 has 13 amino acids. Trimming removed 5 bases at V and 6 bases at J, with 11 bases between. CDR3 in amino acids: CASSPNLSNEQFF. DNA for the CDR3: TGTGCCAGCAGCCCAAATTTGAGCAATGAGCAGTTCTTC.

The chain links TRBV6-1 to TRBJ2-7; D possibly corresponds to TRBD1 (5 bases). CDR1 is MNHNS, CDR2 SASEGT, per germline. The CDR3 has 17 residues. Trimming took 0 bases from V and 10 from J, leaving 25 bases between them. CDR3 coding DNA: TGTGCCAGCAGTGAAGCATGGACGACTGCCGGTGTAGGGGAACAGTACTTC. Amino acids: CASSEAWTTAGVGEQYF.

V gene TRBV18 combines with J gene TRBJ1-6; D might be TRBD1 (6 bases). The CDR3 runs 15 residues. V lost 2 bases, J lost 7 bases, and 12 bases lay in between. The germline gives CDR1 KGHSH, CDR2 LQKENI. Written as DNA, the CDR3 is TGTGCCAGCTCACCAGGGGGAGGGGGAAATTCACCCCTCCACTTT. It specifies CASSPGGGGNSPLHF.

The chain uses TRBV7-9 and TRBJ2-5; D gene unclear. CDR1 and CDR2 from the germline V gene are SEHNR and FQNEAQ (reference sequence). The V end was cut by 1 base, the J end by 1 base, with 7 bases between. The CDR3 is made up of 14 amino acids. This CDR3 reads CASSLVQAQETQYF. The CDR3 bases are TGTGCCAGCAGCTTAGTTCAGGCCCAAGAGACCCAGTACTTC.

Here the CDR3 DNA reads TGTGCCAGCAGCACCGGGACAGCGAACTACGAGCAGTACTTC. It encodes CASSTGTANYEQYF. This chain joins TRBV7-2 and TRBJ2-7, with TRBD1 matching 7 bases. With V trimmed by 5 bases and J by 3 bases, 7 bases remained unmatched. Germline V CDR1 and CDR2: SGHTA, FQGNSA. The CDR3 is 14 amino acids.

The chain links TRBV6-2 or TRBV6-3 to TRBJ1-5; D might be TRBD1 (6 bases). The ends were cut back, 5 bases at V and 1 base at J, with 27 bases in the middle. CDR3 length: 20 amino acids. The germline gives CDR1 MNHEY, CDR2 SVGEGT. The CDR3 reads CASSPQGGGLSSSSNQPQHF. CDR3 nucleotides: TGTGCCAGCAGTCCCCAAGGGGGGGGGCTTTCATCTTCAAGCAATCAGCCCCAGCATTTT.

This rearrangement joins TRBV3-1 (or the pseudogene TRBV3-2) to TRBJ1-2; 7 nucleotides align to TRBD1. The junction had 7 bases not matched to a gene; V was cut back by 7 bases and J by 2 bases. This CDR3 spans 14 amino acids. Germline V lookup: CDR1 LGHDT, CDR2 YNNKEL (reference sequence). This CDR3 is CASTRQGVNYGYTF. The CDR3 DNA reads TGTGCCAGCACCCGACAGGGAGTGAACTATGGCTACACCTTC.

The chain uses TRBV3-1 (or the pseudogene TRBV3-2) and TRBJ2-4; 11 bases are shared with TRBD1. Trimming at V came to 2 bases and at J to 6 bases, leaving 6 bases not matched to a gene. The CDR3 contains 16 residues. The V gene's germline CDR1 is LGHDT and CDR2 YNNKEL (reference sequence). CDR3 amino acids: CASSQWTGGAGNIQYF. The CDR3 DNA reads TGTGCCAGCAGCCAATGGACAGGGGGCGCGGGAAACATTCAGTACTTC.

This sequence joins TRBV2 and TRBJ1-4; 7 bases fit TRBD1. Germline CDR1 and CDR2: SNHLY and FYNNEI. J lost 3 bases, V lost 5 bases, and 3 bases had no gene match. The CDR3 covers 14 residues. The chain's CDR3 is CASSSQGANEKLFF. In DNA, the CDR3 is TGTGCCAGCAGTAGTCAGGGGGCTAATGAAAAACTGTTTTTT.

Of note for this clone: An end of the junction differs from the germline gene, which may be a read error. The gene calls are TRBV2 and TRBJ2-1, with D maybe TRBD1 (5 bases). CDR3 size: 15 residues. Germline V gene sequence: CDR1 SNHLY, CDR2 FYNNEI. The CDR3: CTSSEGALSSNEQFF. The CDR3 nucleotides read TGTACCAGCAGTGAAGGGGCCCTCTCGAGCAATGAGCAGTTCTTC.

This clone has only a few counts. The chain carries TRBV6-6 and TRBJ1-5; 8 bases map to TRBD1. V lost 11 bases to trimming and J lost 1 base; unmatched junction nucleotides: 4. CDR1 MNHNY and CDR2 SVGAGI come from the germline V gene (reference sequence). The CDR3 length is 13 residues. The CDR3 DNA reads TGTGCCGGACAGGGATCGAGCAATCAGCCCCAGCATTTT. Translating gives CAGQGSSNQPQHF.

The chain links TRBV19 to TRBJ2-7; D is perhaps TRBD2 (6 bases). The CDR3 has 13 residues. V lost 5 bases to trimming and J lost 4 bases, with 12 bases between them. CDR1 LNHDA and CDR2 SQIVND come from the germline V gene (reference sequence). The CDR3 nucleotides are TGTGCCAGTAGTCCGGGACTGGGTTACGAGCAGTACTTC. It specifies CASSPGLGYEQYF.

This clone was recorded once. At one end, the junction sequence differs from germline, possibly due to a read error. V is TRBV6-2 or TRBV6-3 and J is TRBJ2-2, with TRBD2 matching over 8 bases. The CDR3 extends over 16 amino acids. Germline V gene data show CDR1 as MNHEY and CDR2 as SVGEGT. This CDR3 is CARSYWAGGNTGELFF. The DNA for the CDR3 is TGTGCCCGCAGTTACTGGGCGGGGGGCAACACCGGGGAGCTGTTTTTT.